Listed below are T cell receptor beta chains from one sample, sequenced in a study of blood T cell repertoires in COVID-19. Assay used: immunoSEQ multiplex PCR; TCRdb lists only in-frame clones, some missing. The repertoire holds roughly 330,000 clones, with about 85% as singletons. The sequencing sample was made of PBMCs or T cells enriched from blood (not recorded which). These receptors all stem from a woman aged 25 to 39 who had recovered from COVID-19. CDR3s include the opening cysteine and the closing phenylalanine or tryptophan. The order of the fields is CDR3 protein, CDR3 DNA, D gene, J gene, V gene. A D gene is named only where the DNA matches it firmly.

CASSFSQGTFEAFF	TGTGCCAGCAGTTTTTCACAGGGGACGTTTGAAGCTTTCTTT	TRBD1	TRBJ1-1	TRBV6-5
CASSKWGDRTYGYTF	TGTGCCAGTAGTAAATGGGGGGACCGCACCTATGGCTACACCTTC	NA	TRBJ1-2	TRBV19
CASSPMGTLSKGSGNTIYF	TGTGCCAGCTCTCCTATGGGGACACTCTCTAAAGGCTCTGGAAACACCATATATTTT	NA	TRBJ1-3	TRBV18
CASSLADSSPLHF	TGCGCCAGCAGCTTGGCCGACAGTTCGCCCCTCCACTTT	NA	TRBJ1-6	TRBV5-1
CASSYLSRADTEAFF	TGCGCCAGCAGCTACCTGAGCAGGGCGGACACTGAAGCTTTCTTT	NA	TRBJ1-1	TRBV5-1
CASSPKGGSSYNEQFF	TGTGCCAGCAGCCCTAAGGGGGGGAGCTCCTACAATGAGCAGTTCTTC	NA	TRBJ2-1	TRBV11-3
CASQGQGRNQPQHF	TGTGCCAGTCAGGGACAGGGGAGGAATCAGCCCCAGCATTTT	TRBD1	TRBJ1-5	TRBV27
CASYNTLKNIQYF	TGTGCCAGTTACAACACCCTTAAAAACATTCAGTACTTC	NA	TRBJ2-4	TRBV19
CAWTKRGTVTDTQYF	TGTGCCTGGACGAAACGCGGGACGGTCACAGATACGCAGTATTTT	NA	TRBJ2-3	TRBV30
CAVLVHSGEKLFF	TGTGCCGTCCTAGTACACTCCGGGGAAAAACTGTTTTTT	NA	TRBJ1-4	TRBV6-5
CASSLAQASTEAFF	TGCGCCAGCAGCTTGGCACAGGCGAGCACTGAAGCTTTCTTT	NA	TRBJ1-1	TRBV5-1
CASSLSASGETQYF	TGCGCCAGCAGCTTGAGTGCCTCAGGGGAGACCCAGTACTTC	NA	TRBJ2-5	TRBV5-1
CASRSSWASGGLDTQYF	TGTGCCAGTAGATCTTCCTGGGCCAGCGGGGGGTTGGATACGCAGTATTTT	TRBD2	TRBJ2-3	TRBV27
CASSIARAGGNEQFF	TGTGCCAGTAGTATAGCGAGGGCGGGGGGCAATGAGCAGTTCTTC	TRBD2	TRBJ2-1	TRBV19
CASSRTGTPNTEAFF	TGTGCCAGCAGCAGGACCGGGACACCCAACACTGAAGCTTTCTTT	NA	TRBJ1-1	TRBV11-2
CASRNDRDNQPQHF	TGTGCCAGCAGGAATGACAGGGACAATCAGCCCCAGCATTTT	TRBD1	TRBJ1-5	TRBV27
CASSQDVGASGDSSTDTQYF	TGCGCCAGCAGCCAAGATGTAGGGGCTAGCGGCGACTCTAGCACAGATACGCAGTATTTT	TRBD2	TRBJ2-3	TRBV4-3
CSVGTAYEQYF	TGCAGCGTTGGGACAGCCTACGAGCAGTACTTC	NA	TRBJ2-7	TRBV29-1
CSASRLAGHEQYF	TGCAGTGCTAGTCGGCTAGCGGGTCACGAGCAGTACTTC	TRBD2	TRBJ2-7	TRBV20-1
CASSPSGADTQYF	TGTGCCAGTAGCCCCTCAGGGGCAGATACGCAGTATTTT	NA	TRBJ2-3	TRBV19
CASSPGGHREIDYEQYF	TGTGCCAGCAGCCCTGGGGGACACCGTGAGATTGACTACGAGCAGTACTTC	NA	TRBJ2-7	TRBV6-2/TRBV6-3
CASSGRGGSSYEQYF	TGTGCCAGCAGTGGGAGGGGTGGTAGCTCCTACGAGCAGTACTTC	NA	TRBJ2-7	TRBV2
CASSLRTEQYNYGYTF	TGCGCCAGCAGCTTAAGGACAGAACAATATAACTATGGCTACACCTTC	NA	TRBJ1-2	TRBV5-1
CASSAAVGSGYTF	TGTGCCAGCAGCGCCGCCGTGGGGAGTGGCTACACCTTC	NA	TRBJ1-2	TRBV9